This is a list of T cell receptor beta chains from one sample in a study of T cells after yellow fever vaccination. TCRdb reprocessed the 5' RACE reads with MiXCR, giving one entry per CDR3 protein. The sample yields 300,000 to 350,000 distinct CDR3 sequences, 3% to 4.5% seen once. Sequenced material: PBMCs, taken 5 days after the yellow fever booster vaccination. Source of these receptors: a man younger than 35 who received the YFV17D yellow fever vaccine. CDR3s include the opening cysteine and the closing phenylalanine or tryptophan. Each record gives: J gene, D gene, clone size, CDR3 length, V gene, CDR3 protein, CDR3 DNA. The D gene is left open where the match is weak. Where a row states a size, it is once, few, many or the class of an expanded clone; other rows omit it.

j_gene: TRBJ2-5
d_gene: .
abundance: many
len: 16
v_gene: TRBV6-6
CDR3aa: CASRDRGTEGGETQYF
CDR3nt: TGTGCCAGCAGAGACAGAGGGACCGAAGGTGGGGAGACCCAGTACTTC

j_gene: TRBJ1-1
d_gene: .
abundance: .
len: 15
v_gene: TRBV7-9
CDR3aa: CASSLVGRGNTEAFF
CDR3nt: TGTGCCAGCAGCTTAGTCGGGAGGGGGAACACTGAAGCTTTCTTT

j_gene: TRBJ1-2
d_gene: .
abundance: many
len: 15
v_gene: TRBV20-1
CDR3aa: CSARDVLGAVGGYTF
CDR3nt: TGCAGTGCTAGAGATGTTTTAGGGGCTGTAGGAGGCTACACCTTC

j_gene: TRBJ2-4
d_gene: .
abundance: .
len: 13
v_gene: TRBV6-5
CDR3aa: CASTPPGENIQYF
CDR3nt: TGTGCCAGCACCCCCCCGGGGGAAAACATTCAGTACTTC

j_gene: TRBJ2-5
d_gene: TRBD2
abundance: many
len: 17
v_gene: TRBV5-4
CDR3aa: CASSPPPGLAFEETQYF
CDR3nt: TGTGCCAGCAGCCCGCCCCCGGGACTAGCGTTTGAAGAGACCCAGTACTTC

j_gene: TRBJ2-1
d_gene: .
abundance: many
len: 15
v_gene: TRBV7-9
CDR3aa: CASSFVGAGDNEQFF
CDR3nt: TGTGCCAGCAGCTTTGTGGGGGCCGGGGACAATGAGCAGTTCTTC

j_gene: TRBJ2-3
d_gene: .
abundance: few
len: 14
v_gene: TRBV2
CDR3aa: CASSGGVGTDTQYF
CDR3nt: TGTGCCAGCAGTGGGGGGGTGGGTACAGATACGCAGTATTTT

j_gene: TRBJ1-2
d_gene: .
abundance: few
len: 14
v_gene: TRBV6-5
CDR3aa: CASSYWGTNYGYTF
CDR3nt: TGTGCCAGCAGTTACTGGGGTACTAACTATGGCTACACCTTC

j_gene: TRBJ1-2
d_gene: .
abundance: few
len: 13
v_gene: TRBV24-1
CDR3aa: CATSDGPGAGYTF
CDR3nt: TGTGCCACCAGTGATGGGCCAGGCGCTGGCTACACCTTC

j_gene: TRBJ1-2
d_gene: .
abundance: .
len: 12
v_gene: TRBV9
CDR3aa: CASSDSGTGYTF
CDR3nt: TGTGCCAGCAGCGATTCGGGCACTGGCTACACCTTC

j_gene: TRBJ1-2
d_gene: .
abundance: .
len: 16
v_gene: TRBV20-1
CDR3aa: CSARSRGGGRNYGYTF
CDR3nt: TGCAGTGCTAGATCTAGGGGTGGGGGAAGGAACTATGGCTACACCTTC

j_gene: TRBJ2-5
d_gene: TRBD1
abundance: many
len: 14
v_gene: TRBV12-3/TRBV12-4
CDR3aa: CASSPQGARETQYF
CDR3nt: TGTGCCAGCAGTCCACAGGGGGCGCGGGAGACCCAGTACTTC

j_gene: TRBJ2-2
d_gene: .
abundance: .
len: 17
v_gene: TRBV2
CDR3aa: CASSEVEAKLNTGELFF
CDR3nt: TGTGCCAGCAGTGAAGTGGAGGCGAAGCTGAACACCGGGGAGCTGTTTTTT

j_gene: TRBJ1-2
d_gene: .
abundance: .
len: 12
v_gene: TRBV6-5
CDR3aa: CASSYGAGGYTF
CDR3nt: TGTGCCAGCAGTTACGGGGCGGGTGGCTACACCTTC

j_gene: TRBJ2-1
d_gene: TRBD1
abundance: .
len: 15
v_gene: TRBV4-2
CDR3aa: CASSPLGDRSNEQFF
CDR3nt: TGTGCCAGCAGCCCTTTAGGGGACAGGTCCAATGAGCAGTTCTTC

j_gene: TRBJ2-1
d_gene: .
abundance: .
len: 13
v_gene: TRBV5-4
CDR3aa: CASTTGQRSEQFF
CDR3nt: TGTGCCAGCACCACGGGGCAGAGGTCTGAGCAGTTCTTC

j_gene: TRBJ1-3
d_gene: .
abundance: many
len: 15
v_gene: TRBV7-7
CDR3aa: CASSLDPSSGNTIYF
CDR3nt: TGTGCCAGCAGCTTAGATCCCAGCTCTGGAAACACCATATATTTT

j_gene: TRBJ1-2
d_gene: .
abundance: .
len: 12
v_gene: TRBV20-1
CDR3aa: CSAIEVNYGYTF
CDR3nt: TGCAGTGCTATTGAGGTTAACTATGGCTACACCTTC

j_gene: TRBJ1-1
d_gene: .
abundance: .
len: 14
v_gene: TRBV12-3/TRBV12-4
CDR3aa: CASSLGPRVTEAFF
CDR3nt: TGTGCCAGCAGTCTGGGACCGCGGGTGACTGAAGCTTTCTTT

j_gene: TRBJ1-1
d_gene: .
abundance: .
len: 16
v_gene: TRBV6-5
CDR3aa: CASIQPPGRGNTEAFF
CDR3nt: TGTGCCAGCATCCAACCCCCAGGGCGGGGGAACACTGAAGCTTTCTTT

j_gene: TRBJ2-5
d_gene: TRBD2
abundance: .
len: 15
v_gene: TRBV28
CDR3aa: CASSLWASGEETQYF
CDR3nt: TGTGCCAGCAGTTTATGGGCTAGCGGGGAAGAGACCCAGTACTTC

j_gene: TRBJ2-3
d_gene: .
abundance: few
len: 10
v_gene: TRBV20-1
CDR3aa: CSAPWDTQYF
CDR3nt: TGCAGTGCCCCTTGGGATACGCAGTATTTT

j_gene: TRBJ2-2
d_gene: TRBD2
abundance: few
len: 17
v_gene: TRBV11-1
CDR3aa: CASSVAGLAVRGGELFF
CDR3nt: TGTGCCAGCAGCGTCGCGGGACTAGCCGTACGAGGCGGGGAGCTGTTTTTT

j_gene: TRBJ2-1
d_gene: .
abundance: many
len: 13
v_gene: TRBV5-1
CDR3aa: CASSLVEASEQFF
CDR3nt: TGCGCCAGCAGCTTGGTTGAGGCGTCGGAGCAGTTCTTC

j_gene: TRBJ2-5
d_gene: .
abundance: few
len: 15
v_gene: TRBV20-1
CDR3aa: CSAGPPLAQTETQYF
CDR3nt: TGCAGTGCTGGGCCCCCACTAGCCCAAACCGAGACCCAGTACTTC

j_gene: TRBJ1-3
d_gene: .
abundance: few
len: 14
v_gene: TRBV4-3
CDR3aa: CASGTGGSGNTIYF
CDR3nt: TGCGCCAGCGGGACGGGGGGCTCTGGAAACACCATATATTTT

j_gene: TRBJ1-1
d_gene: .
abundance: .
len: 18
v_gene: TRBV28
CDR3aa: CASSFRARSLLDSAEAFF
CDR3nt: TGTGCCAGCAGTTTCCGGGCCAGGTCGCTACTGGATAGCGCTGAAGCTTTCTTT